This T cell receptor (beta chain) was sequenced during a study of T-cell reconstitution after alpha-beta-depleted transplantation in children. This clonotype was seen ten or more times. Its matching antigen is unknown. With 3 bases clipped from V and 5 bases from J, the junction kept 9 bases outside the gene matches. This CDR3 comprises 15 residues. Germline V gene sequence: CDR1 SGHNT, CDR2 YYREEE (reference sequence). For TCRbeta, the library was prepared with unique molecular identifiers. Via MiXCR, TCRdb re-called the PCR reads, giving one row per CDR3 protein. Of about 78,000 distinct CDR3 sequences in the sample, 13% to 15% were seen once. Study results and limitations: At day 60, the high TCRbeta diversity found in some patients originated from recipient T cells and thymic progenitors that had survived. Once a year had passed after transplant, T-cell counts and diversity came mostly from newly produced T cells. Several hundred expanded graft clones reportedly gave rise to the alpha-beta T cells present about two months after transplant.

The sample consisted of PBMCs, mostly from graft donor cells, taken 180 days after TCRalphabeta/CD19-depleted stem cell transplant. The source is a male patient aged 2-15 years who had a stem cell transplant for acute lymphoblastic leukemia, so the T cells may come from the graft donor. This chain uses TRBV5-4 with TRBJ2-7; the match to TRBD2 covers 9 bases. The CDR3 protein is CASSSGGLARNEQYF. CDR3 sequence (DNA): TGTGCCAGCAGCTCGGGGGGACTAGCTAGAAACGAGCAGTACTTC. Full variable domain (rest looked up from reference TRBV5-4 and TRBJ2-7): ETGVTQSPTHLIKTRGQQVTLRCSSQSGHNTVSWYQQALGQGPQFIFQYYREEENGRGNFPPRFSGLQFPNYSSELNVNALELDDSALYLCASSSGGLARNEQYFGPGTRLTVT.